These 10 T cell receptor beta chains were all obtained from the same sample, sequenced in a study of PD-L1 blockade in urothelial cancer. The time point here: peripheral blood 6 weeks after treatment start. The repertoire was sequenced with immunoSEQ multiplex PCR; TCRdb's copy has only in-frame clones and lacks some. The sample includes tens of thousands of clones, approximately 86% of them seen just once. Sequencing was performed on PBMCs, taken around atezolizumab (anti-PD-L1) treatment. These receptors originate from a man between 45 and 60 years old with urothelial cancer.

The CDR3 here is CASSETGGSGQPQHF. The CDR3 nucleotides read TGTGCCAGCAGTGAAACGGGTGGCTCTGGCCAGCCCCAGCATTTT. The rearrangement links TRBV2 to TRBJ1-5; D gene ambiguous. This CDR3 spans 15 amino acids. V gave up 2 bases and J gave up 7 bases, with 15 bases separating them. Germline V gene lookup returns CDR1 SNHLY and CDR2 FYNNEI.

This chain uses TRBV2 with TRBJ2-2; TRBD1 agrees at 8 bases. The V segment lost 6 bases and the J segment 7 bases; nucleotides outside the gene matches: 7. Germline V gene sequence: CDR1 SNHLY, CDR2 FYNNEI. The CDR3 runs to 14 residues. The CDR3 loop reads CASSRTGNDGELFF. CDR3 DNA sequence: TGTGCCAGCAGCCGGACAGGGAATGACGGGGAGCTGTTTTTT.

The table lists this clone with a few counts. The V call is TRBV11-2, the J call TRBJ2-7; 11 nucleotides match TRBD1. The CDR3 has 15 residues. Germline V lookup: CDR1 SGHAT, CDR2 FQNNGV. Trimming at V came to 5 bases and at J to 2 bases, leaving 5 bases not matched to a gene. CDR3 loop: CASSRGTGGTYEQYF. CDR3 DNA sequence: TGTGCCAGCAGCCGGGGGACAGGGGGTACCTACGAGCAGTACTTC.

The chain joins TRBV25-1 to TRBJ2-1; 8 bases fit TRBD2. V lost 11 bases and J lost 4; bases outside the gene matches: 7. Germline V gene lookup returns CDR1 MGHDK and CDR2 SYGVNS. The CDR3 covers 13 residues. CDR3 nucleotide sequence: TGTGCCGTCAGCGGGGGACTATACAATGAGCAGTTCTTC. It encodes CAVSGGLYNEQFF.

The J gene is TRBJ2-7, the V gene TRBV28, with 11 bases fitting TRBD2. The length of the CDR3 is 15 residues. The junction had 3 bases not matched to a gene; V was cut back by 2 bases and J by 3 bases. Germline V gene data show CDR1 as MDHEN and CDR2 as SYDVKM. In nucleotides, the CDR3 is TGTGCCAGCAGTTTAGGGACTAGCGGAAACTACGAGCAGTACTTC. Translation gives CASSLGTSGNYEQYF.

The chain has TRBV6-6 and TRBJ1-3, with 8 bases identical to TRBD1. With V trimmed by 7 bases and J by 0 bases, 8 bases remained unmatched. CDR1 MNHNY and CDR2 SVGAGI come from the germline V gene (reference sequence). This CDR3 contains 16 residues. The CDR3 DNA is TGTGCCAGCACTAGGGGACAGGCGAACTCTGGAAACACCATATATTTT. It encodes CASTRGQANSGNTIYF.

The chain joins TRBV11-2 to TRBJ2-7, with a tentative D call TRBD2 (6 bases). V shed 5 bases and J shed 3 bases, with 17 bases lying between them. The germline CDR1 and CDR2 sequences are SGHAT and FQNNGV. This CDR3 contains 15 residues. CDR3 nucleotides: TGTGCCAGCAGCACTGGAGGGTCGGGGGTCTACGAGCAGTACTTC. This codes for CASSTGGSGVYEQYF.

The chain has TRBV19 and TRBJ2-1, with D possibly TRBD2 on 7 matching bases. V was cut by 2 bases and J by 6 bases, with 14 bases left in between. The CDR3 runs 15 residues. Germline V lookup: CDR1 LNHDA, CDR2 SQIVND (reference sequence). In DNA form, the CDR3 reads TGTGCCAGTAGTATATCCTACAGGGAGGGCAATGAGCAGTTCTTC. This sequence encodes CASSISYREGNEQFF.

This clone was observed a single time. This rearrangement joins TRBV4-3 to TRBJ2-1, with TRBD2 identical over 7 bases. The CDR3 is made up of 18 amino acids. Germline V gene data show CDR1 as LGHNA and CDR2 as YSLEER. J gave up 7 bases and V 0 bases, and 15 bases lay outside the gene matches. The CDR3 region is CASSQDWAGEGHRNEQFF. Written as DNA, the CDR3 is TGCGCCAGCAGCCAAGATTGGGCGGGAGAGGGTCATAGGAATGAGCAGTTCTTC.

The V and J genes are TRBV4-3 and TRBJ2-3, with 12 bases aligning to TRBD2. CDR3 length: 17 amino acids. CDR1 and CDR2 from the germline V gene are LGHNA and YSLEER. V was pared by 4 bases and J by 2 bases, with 7 bases of the junction left unmatched. The CDR3 loop is CASSRRGLAGSTDTQYF. CDR3 DNA sequence: TGCGCCAGCAGCCGGAGGGGACTAGCGGGCTCCACAGATACGCAGTATTTT.